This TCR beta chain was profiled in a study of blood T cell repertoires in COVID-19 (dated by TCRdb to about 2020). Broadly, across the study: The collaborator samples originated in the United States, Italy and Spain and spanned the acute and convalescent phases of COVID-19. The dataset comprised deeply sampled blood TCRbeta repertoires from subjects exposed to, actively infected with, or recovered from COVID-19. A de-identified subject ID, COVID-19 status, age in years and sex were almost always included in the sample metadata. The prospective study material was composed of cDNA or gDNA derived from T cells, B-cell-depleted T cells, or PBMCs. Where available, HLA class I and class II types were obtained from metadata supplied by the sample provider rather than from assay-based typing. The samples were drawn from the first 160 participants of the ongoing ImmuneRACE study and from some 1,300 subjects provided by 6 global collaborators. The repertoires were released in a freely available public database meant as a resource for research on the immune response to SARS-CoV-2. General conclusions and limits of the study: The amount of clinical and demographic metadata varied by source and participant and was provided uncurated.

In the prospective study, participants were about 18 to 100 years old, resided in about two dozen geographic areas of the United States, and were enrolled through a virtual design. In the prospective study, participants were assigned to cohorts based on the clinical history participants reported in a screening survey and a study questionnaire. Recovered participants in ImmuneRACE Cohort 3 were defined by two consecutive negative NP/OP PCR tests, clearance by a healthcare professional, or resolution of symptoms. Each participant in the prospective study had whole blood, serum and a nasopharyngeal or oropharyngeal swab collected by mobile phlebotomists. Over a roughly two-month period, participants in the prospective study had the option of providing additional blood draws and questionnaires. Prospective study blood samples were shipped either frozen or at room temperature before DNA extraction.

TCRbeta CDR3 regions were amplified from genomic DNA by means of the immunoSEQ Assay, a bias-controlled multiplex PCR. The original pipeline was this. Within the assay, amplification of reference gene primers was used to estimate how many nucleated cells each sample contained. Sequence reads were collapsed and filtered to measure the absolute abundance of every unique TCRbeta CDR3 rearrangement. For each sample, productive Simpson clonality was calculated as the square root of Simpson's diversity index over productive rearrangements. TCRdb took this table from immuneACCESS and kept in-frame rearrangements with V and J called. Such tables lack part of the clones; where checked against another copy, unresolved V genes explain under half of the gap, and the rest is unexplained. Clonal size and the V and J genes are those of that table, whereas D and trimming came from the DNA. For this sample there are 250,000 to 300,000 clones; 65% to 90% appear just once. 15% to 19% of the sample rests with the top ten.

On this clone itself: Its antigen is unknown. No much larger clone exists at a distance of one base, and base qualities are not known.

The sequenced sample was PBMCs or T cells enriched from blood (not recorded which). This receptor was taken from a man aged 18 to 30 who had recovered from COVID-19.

The sequenced DNA: TGTGCCAGCAGCTTAGAGACAGCTAACTATGGCTACACCTTC. Translated, it reads CASSLETANYGYTF. The rearranged segments are TRBV7-3 and TRBJ1-2, with a weak D call of TRBD1 (5 bases match). The germline ends are 7 bases apart after V is trimmed by 2 bases and J by 0 bases. Its CDR3 holds 14 amino acids, cysteine through phenylalanine. Only CDR3 DNA is held: 42 bases, read in frame from base 1. CDR1 and CDR2 (SGHTA, FQGTGA) derive from the germline V gene.